This record concerns one T cell receptor (beta chain) sequence. Its antigen target is currently unknown. There are no base qualities to consult, and no much larger clone falls within one base. Donors formed part of the validation cohort, which comprised about 130 subjects and was distinct from the first cohort of 690 or so subjects. The data are from a study of cytomegalovirus exposure and HLA in healthy donors (dated by TCRdb to the late 2010s). In the study overall: A later analysis indicated that the roughly 130 validation repertoires were generated on the platform also employed for the 666 repertoires of the first cohort. The aim of the study was to test whether cataloging public T cell receptors could identify signatures of past pathogen exposure. Along with the roughly 610-subject first cohort, a separate validation cohort of approximately 110 different subjects was used. High-throughput TCR immunosequencing, statistical association of individual TCRs with disease status, and machine learning were combined to predict cytomegalovirus infection status. General conclusions and limits of the study: In a later analysis, TCRs clustered in the first cohort were found to also tend to co-occur in the 100 to 150 validation repertoires, with over 90% of cluster scores above 0. In both the original and validation cohorts, the classifier was reported to diagnose cytomegalovirus status with high specificity and sensitivity. A later analysis had no HLA typing for the validation cohort, so co-occurrence there was scored across all 130 or so repertoires. In vitro tests confirmed that three of the cytomegalovirus-associated TCR beta chains recognize cytomegalovirus antigens. The study listed 150 to 200 TCR beta chains as associated with cytomegalovirus. Most TCR sequences were observed very rarely across donors, whereas some public TCRs were present in many individuals. The authors suggested that the approach could potentially be generalized to other disease states and immunological phenotypes.

Libraries were built with the immunoSEQ multiplex PCR assay. On the authors' methods: A statistical classification framework was developed to diagnose cytomegalovirus status using the catalog of TCR beta chain sequences. Entries here come from immuneACCESS through TCRdb and include only in-frame sequences with V and J called. Some clones fail to appear in such tables; in the studies checked, an unresolved V gene covers under half of the shortfall, and the cause of the remainder is unknown. For V, J and clone size, that table is used; D and trimming come from the DNA. Present in this sample are 140,000 to 150,000 clones, 94% of which were seen just once. The ten top clones hold over 1.5% of the sample. The CDR3 sequence holds 16 residues, the cysteine and phenylalanine included. CDR3 DNA is the only sequence kept; it has 48 bases, read in frame from the first base. CDR1 and CDR2, looked up from the germline V gene (reference sequence), are MNHEY and SMNVEV. The germline V end is reduced by 2 bases and the J end by 0 bases; junction bases left unmatched: 3.

In this chain, TRBV27 is recombined with TRBJ2-7, and 11 bases in between align with TRBD2. This sequence originates from a man younger than 35 in good health and CMV-seropositive. The specimen was PBMCs. CDR3 reads: CASSLIAGGPSYEQYF. In nucleotide form, the sequence is TGTGCCAGCAGTTTAATAGCGGGAGGGCCCTCCTACGAGCAGTACTTC.